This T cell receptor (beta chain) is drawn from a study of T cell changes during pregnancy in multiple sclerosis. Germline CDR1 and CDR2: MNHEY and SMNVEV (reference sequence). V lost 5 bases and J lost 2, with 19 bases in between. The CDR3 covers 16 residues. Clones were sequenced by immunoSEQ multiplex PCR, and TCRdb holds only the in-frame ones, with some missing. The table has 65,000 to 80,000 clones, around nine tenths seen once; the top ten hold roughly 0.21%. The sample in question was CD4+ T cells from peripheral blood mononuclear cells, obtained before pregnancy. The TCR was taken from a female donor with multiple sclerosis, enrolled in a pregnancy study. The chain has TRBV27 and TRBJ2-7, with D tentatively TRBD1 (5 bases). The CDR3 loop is CASSPPSNLGAYEQYF. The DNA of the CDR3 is TGTGCCAGCAGTCCGCCCTCCAATCTAGGGGCCTACGAGCAGTACTTC.